This TCR beta chain appears in the sequencing data of a study of blood T cell repertoires in COVID-19. V lost 2 bases and J lost 5; bases outside the gene matches: 1. The CDR3 spans 14 residues. In germline, CDR1 is LGHNA, CDR2 YNFKEQ. Clones were read by immunoSEQ multiplex PCR, and TCRdb kept only the in-frame ones, dropping some. Here the sample spans about 250,000 clones, approximately 85% being singletons. The source is a man between 50 and 59 years old with active or convalescent COVID-19. The genes are TRBV4-2 and TRBJ1-4; 8 bases fit TRBD1. Sequenced input: peripheral blood. The CDR3 is CASSQRQGNEKLFF. For the CDR3, the DNA is TGTGCCAGCAGCCAACGACAGGGGAATGAAAAACTGTTTTTT.